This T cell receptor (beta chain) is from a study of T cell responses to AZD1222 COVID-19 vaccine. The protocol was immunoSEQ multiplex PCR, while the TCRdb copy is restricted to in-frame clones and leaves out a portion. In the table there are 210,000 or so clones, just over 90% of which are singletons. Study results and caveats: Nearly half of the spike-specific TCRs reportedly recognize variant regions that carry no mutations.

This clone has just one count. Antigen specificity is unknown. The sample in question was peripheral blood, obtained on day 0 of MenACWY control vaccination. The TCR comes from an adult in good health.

The CDR3 nucleotides read TGTGCCAGCAGCCGGATAGGGACCAATGAGCAGTTCTTC. It translates to CASSRIGTNEQFF. The chain employs TRBV14 and TRBJ2-1; tentatively, D is TRBD1 or TRBD2 (5 bases each). Germline V gene sequence: CDR1 SGHDN, CDR2 FVKESK. Trimming cost V 4 bases and J 6 bases, with 10 bases left between them. The CDR3 is made up of 13 amino acids.